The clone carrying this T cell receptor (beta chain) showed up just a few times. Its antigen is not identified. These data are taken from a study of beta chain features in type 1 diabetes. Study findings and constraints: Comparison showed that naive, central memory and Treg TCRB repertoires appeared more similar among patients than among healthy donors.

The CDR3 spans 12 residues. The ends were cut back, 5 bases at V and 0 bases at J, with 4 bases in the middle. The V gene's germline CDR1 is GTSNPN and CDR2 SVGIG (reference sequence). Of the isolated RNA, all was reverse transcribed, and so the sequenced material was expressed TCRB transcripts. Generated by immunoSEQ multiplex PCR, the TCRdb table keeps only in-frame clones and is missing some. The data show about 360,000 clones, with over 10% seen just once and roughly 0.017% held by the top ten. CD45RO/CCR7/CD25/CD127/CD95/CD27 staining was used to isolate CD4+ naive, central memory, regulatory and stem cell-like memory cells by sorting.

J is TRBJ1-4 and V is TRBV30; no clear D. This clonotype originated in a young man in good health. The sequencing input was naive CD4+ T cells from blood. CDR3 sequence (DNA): TGTGCCTGGTCAACAACTAATGAAAAACTGTTTTTT. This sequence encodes CAWSTTNEKLFF.